What follows are 17 T cell receptor beta chains derived from one specimen sequenced in a study of shared clonotypes between healthy human individuals. Clones were sequenced by immunoSEQ multiplex PCR, and TCRdb holds only the in-frame ones, with some missing. The table has roughly 410,000 clones, 96% seen once. Sequenced material: memory CD8+ T cells sorted from blood. This sample's subset: CD45RO+ cells pooled with CCR7-negative TemRA cells. The origin of the receptors is a man between 25 and 39 years old in good health.

J is TRBJ2-1 and V is TRBV7-3; TRBD2 might be the D (6 bases). Trimming pared 4 bases from V and 4 bases from J, leaving 8 bases between. CDR1 and CDR2 (germline): SGHTA, FQGTGA. The CDR3 covers 13 residues. The CDR3 nucleotides are TGTGCCAGCAGCTCGGGAGTATACAATGAGCAGTTCTTC. Residues: CASSSGVYNEQFF.

The rearrangement uses TRBV11-2 and TRBJ2-7, with no clear D. The length of the CDR3 is 14 residues. Trimming cost V 5 bases and J 4 bases, with 15 bases left between them. Germline assignment: CDR1 SGHAT and CDR2 FQNNGV. The CDR3 loop is CASSLLKVAYEQYF. In DNA, the CDR3 is TGTGCCAGCAGCCTCCTTAAGGTGGCGTACGAGCAGTACTTC.

V is TRBV5-6 and J is TRBJ1-2; D not certain. Germline assignment: CDR1 SGHDT and CDR2 YYEEEE. The length of the CDR3 is 14 residues. V was cut by 0 bases and J by 3 bases, with 9 bases left in between. Here the CDR3 reads CASSLAGRDYGYTF. The CDR3 DNA reads TGTGCCAGCAGCTTGGCTGGCAGAGACTATGGCTACACCTTC. Variable domain in full (rest from reference TRBV5-6 and TRBJ1-2): DAGVTQSPTHLIKTRGQQVTLRCSPKSGHDTVSWYQQALGQGPQFIFQYYEEEERQRGNFPDRFSGHQFPNYSSELNVNALLLGDSALYLCASSLAGRDYGYTFGSGTRLTVV.

The chain links TRBV29-1 to TRBJ1-2; D is possibly TRBD1 (5 bases). The V gene's germline CDR1 is SQVTM and CDR2 ANQGSEA. The CDR3 length is 15 residues. V shed 3 bases and J shed 0 bases, with 14 bases lying between them. This chain's CDR3 is CSVDPNRGSNYGYTF. For the CDR3, the DNA is TGCAGCGTTGACCCTAATAGGGGTTCTAACTATGGCTACACCTTC.

The V gene is TRBV7-2, the J gene TRBJ1-3, with 7 bases matching TRBD1. CDR1 is SGHTA, CDR2 FQGNSA, per germline. The J segment lost 0 bases and the V segment lost 6 bases, leaving 8 bases of the junction unmatched. This CDR3 contains 16 residues. The CDR3 DNA reads TGTGCCAGCAGAAGACAGGGAGGGAACTCTGGAAACACCATATATTTT. This encodes CASRRQGGNSGNTIYF.

The genes are TRBV7-2 and TRBJ2-3; D is unclear. Trimming took 0 bases from V and 0 from J, leaving 7 bases between them. This CDR3 spans 15 amino acids. Germline CDR1 is SGHTA and CDR2 is FQGNSA. CDR3 DNA sequence: TGTGCCAGCAGCTTAGCGGTCCGGAGCACAGATACGCAGTATTTT. Encoded protein: CASSLAVRSTDTQYF.

This clone came up a few times. The rearrangement joins TRBV7-9 to TRBJ1-2; 7 positions match TRBD1. Trimming cost V 5 bases and J 4 bases; bases outside gene matches: 1. Germline V gene sequence: CDR1 SEHNR, CDR2 FQNEAQ (reference sequence). CDR3 length: 12 amino acids. Here the CDR3 reads CASSRDSYGYTF. As DNA, the CDR3 is TGTGCCAGCAGCCGGGACAGCTATGGCTACACCTTC.

The chain has TRBV19 and TRBJ1-1; D is ambiguous. The germline gives CDR1 LNHDA, CDR2 SQIVND (reference sequence). V was cut by 10 bases and J by 2 bases, with 11 bases left in between. The CDR3 sequence is 12 residues long. CDR3 coding DNA: TGTGCCACCAAGCAAGGAAACACTGAAGCTTTCTTT. This codes for CATKQGNTEAFF. Drawing the rest from reference TRBV19 and TRBJ1-1, the complete variable domain is DGGITQSPKYLFRKEGQNVTLSCEQNLNHDAMYWYRQDPGQGLRLIYYSQIVNDFQKGDIAEGYSVSREKKESFPLTVTSAQKNPTAFYLCATKQGNTEAFFGQGTRLTVV.

The V and J genes are TRBV5-5 and TRBJ1-6; 7 bases agree with TRBD1. The germline V gene has CDR1 SGHKS and CDR2 YYEKEE (reference sequence). This CDR3 is 13 amino acids long. V was pared by 2 bases and J by 9 bases, with 2 bases of the junction left unmatched. This CDR3 is CASSLTGVSPLHF. In DNA form, the CDR3 reads TGTGCCAGCAGCTTAACAGGGGTTTCACCCCTCCACTTT.

The chain links TRBV4-1 to TRBJ2-7; 11 bases fit TRBD2. The ends lost 5 bases at V and 4 bases at J; junction bases unmatched: 13. The CDR3 length is 17 residues. In germline, CDR1 is MGHRA, CDR2 YSYEKL. CDR3 protein: CASSTPAKTSGSYEQYF. The CDR3 DNA reads as TGCGCCAGCAGCACGCCGGCAAAAACTAGCGGGAGTTACGAGCAGTACTTC.

The genes are TRBV28 and TRBJ1-1; a possible D gene is TRBD1 (6 bases). The CDR3 totals 15 residues. Germline CDR1 and CDR2: MDHEN and SYDVKM. Trimming pared 1 base from V and 5 bases from J, leaving 14 bases between. This CDR3 is CASSLFRSRGTEAFF. The CDR3, as DNA: TGTGCCAGCAGTTTATTTCGCTCCAGGGGAACTGAAGCTTTCTTT. The full variable domain, with the rest looked up from reference TRBV28 and TRBJ1-1, is DVKVTQSSRYLVKRTGEKVFLECVQDMDHENMFWYRQDPGLGLRLIYFSYDVKMKEKGDIPEGYSVSREKKERFSLILESASTNQTSMYLCASSLFRSRGTEAFFGQGTRLTVV.

J is TRBJ2-1 and V is TRBV28, with 10 bases matching TRBD2. The CDR3 covers 14 residues. The V gene end was trimmed by 9 bases and the J gene end by 2 bases; junction bases not matched to a gene: 4. The germline V gene encodes CDR1 MDHEN and CDR2 SYDVKM. CDR3 coding DNA: TGTGCCAGTGTAGCGGGAGGCGCCTACAATGAGCAGTTCTTC. The encoded protein is CASVAGGAYNEQFF.

The V and J genes are TRBV6-5 and TRBJ2-3; the match to TRBD2 covers 9 bases. Germline trimming cut 0 bases from V and 3 bases from J; bases unmatched to any gene: 4. CDR1 and CDR2 (germline): MNHEY, SVGAGI. CDR3 length: 16 residues. The CDR3 region has the DNA TGTGCCAGCAGTTACTCTCCTAGCGGGAAGACAGATACGCAGTATTTT. It translates to CASSYSPSGKTDTQYF.

This chain connects TRBV27 to TRBJ1-2, with 9 bases aligning to TRBD1. Per germline, CDR1 MNHEY and CDR2 SMNVEV (reference sequence). V lost 6 bases and J lost 6; bases outside the gene matches: 8. This CDR3 contains 14 residues. CDR3: CASSPGQGYHGYTF. In DNA, the CDR3 is TGTGCCAGCAGCCCCGGACAGGGGTATCATGGCTACACCTTC.

The chain has TRBV7-8 and TRBJ2-3, with no clear D. This CDR3 has 15 amino acids. Trimming took off 5 bases at V and 4 bases at J, with 16 bases between the two ends. CDR1 SGHVS and CDR2 FQNEAQ come from the germline V gene. The CDR3 DNA reads as TGTGCCAGCAGCCCGCACTGGCAGAATGCAGATACGCAGTATTTT. This codes for CASSPHWQNADTQYF.

The chain carries TRBV5-6 and TRBJ2-7; the match to TRBD2 covers 14 bases. Losses at the gene ends were 1 base for V and 7 bases for J; bases not matched to a gene: 4. The CDR3 spans 15 residues. Looked up from germline, CDR1 is SGHDT and CDR2 is YYEEEE. CDR3 region: CASSLLTSGRAEQYF. Here the CDR3 DNA reads TGTGCCAGCAGCTTGTTGACTAGCGGGAGGGCGGAGCAGTACTTC.

J is TRBJ1-1 and V is TRBV6-5; D gene unclear. Germline CDR1 MNHEY, CDR2 SVGAGI. The CDR3 covers 15 residues. V shed 0 bases and J shed 0 bases, with 8 bases lying between them. DNA for the CDR3: TGTGCCAGCAGTTACTCGATCCAGCTGAACACTGAAGCTTTCTTT. Encoded protein: CASSYSIQLNTEAFF.